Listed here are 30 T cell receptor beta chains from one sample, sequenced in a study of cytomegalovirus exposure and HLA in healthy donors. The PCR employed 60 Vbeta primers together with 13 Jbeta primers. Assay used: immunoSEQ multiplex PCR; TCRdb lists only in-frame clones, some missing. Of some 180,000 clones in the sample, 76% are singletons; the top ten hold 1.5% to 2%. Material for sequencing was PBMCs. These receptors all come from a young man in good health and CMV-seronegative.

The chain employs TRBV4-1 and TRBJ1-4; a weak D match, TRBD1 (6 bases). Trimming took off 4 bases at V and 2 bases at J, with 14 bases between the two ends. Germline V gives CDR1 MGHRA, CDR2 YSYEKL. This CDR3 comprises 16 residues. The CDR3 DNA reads TGCGCCAGCAGCCCCCCCTTGACAGGTACTAATGAAAAACTGTTTTTT. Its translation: CASSPPLTGTNEKLFF.

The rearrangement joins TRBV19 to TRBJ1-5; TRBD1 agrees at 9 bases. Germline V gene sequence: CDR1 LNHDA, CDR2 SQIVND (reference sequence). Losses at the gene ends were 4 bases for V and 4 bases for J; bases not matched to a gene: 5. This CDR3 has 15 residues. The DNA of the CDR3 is TGTGCCAGTAGTACGAGACAGGGGGGAAATCAGCCCCAGCATTTT. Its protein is CASSTRQGGNQPQHF.

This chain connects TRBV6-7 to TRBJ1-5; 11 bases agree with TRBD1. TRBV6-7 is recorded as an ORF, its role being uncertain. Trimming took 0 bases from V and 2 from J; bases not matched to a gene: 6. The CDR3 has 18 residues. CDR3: CASSYSGTGGICNQPQHF. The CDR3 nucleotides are TGTGCCAGCAGTTACTCGGGGACAGGGGGGATTTGCAATCAGCCCCAGCATTTT.

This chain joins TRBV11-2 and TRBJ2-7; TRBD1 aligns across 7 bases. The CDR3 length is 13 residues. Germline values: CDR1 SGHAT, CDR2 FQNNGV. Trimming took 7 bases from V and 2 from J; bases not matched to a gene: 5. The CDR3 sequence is CASKYRGPYEQYF. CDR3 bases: TGTGCCAGCAAGTACAGGGGTCCCTACGAGCAGTACTTC.

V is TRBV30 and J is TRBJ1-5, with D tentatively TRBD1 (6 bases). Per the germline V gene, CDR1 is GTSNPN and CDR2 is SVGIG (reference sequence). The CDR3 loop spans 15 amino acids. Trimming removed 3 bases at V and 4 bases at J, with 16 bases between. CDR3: CAWREQGVGNQPQHF. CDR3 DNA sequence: TGTGCCTGGAGGGAACAGGGAGTAGGGAATCAGCCCCAGCATTTT. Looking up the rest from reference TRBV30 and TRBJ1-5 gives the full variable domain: SQTIHQWPATLVQPVGSPLSLECTVEGTSNPNLYWYRQAAGRGLQLLFYSVGIGQISSEVPQNLSASRPQDRQFILSSKKLLLSDSGFYLCAWREQGVGNQPQHFGDGTRLSIL.

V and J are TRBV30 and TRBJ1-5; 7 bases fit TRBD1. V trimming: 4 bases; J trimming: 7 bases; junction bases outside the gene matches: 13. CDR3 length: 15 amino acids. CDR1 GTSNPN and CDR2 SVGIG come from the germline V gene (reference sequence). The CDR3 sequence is CAWTLGDSVTQPQHF. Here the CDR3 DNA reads TGTGCCTGGACGCTCGGGGACAGCGTTACCCAGCCCCAGCATTTT. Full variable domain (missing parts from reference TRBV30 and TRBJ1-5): SQTIHQWPATLVQPVGSPLSLECTVEGTSNPNLYWYRQAAGRGLQLLFYSVGIGQISSEVPQNLSASRPQDRQFILSSKKLLLSDSGFYLCAWTLGDSVTQPQHFGDGTRLSIL.

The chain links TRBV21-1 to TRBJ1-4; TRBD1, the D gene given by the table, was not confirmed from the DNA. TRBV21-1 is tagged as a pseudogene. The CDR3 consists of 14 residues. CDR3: CASEQTGSGEKLFF. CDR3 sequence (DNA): TGTGCCAGCGAGCAGACAGGGTCGGGAGAAAAACTGTTTTTT.

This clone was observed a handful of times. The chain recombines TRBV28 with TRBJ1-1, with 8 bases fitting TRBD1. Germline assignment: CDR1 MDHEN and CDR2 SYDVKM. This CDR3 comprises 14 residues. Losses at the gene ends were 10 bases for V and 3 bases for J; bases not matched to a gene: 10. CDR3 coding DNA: TGTGCCACCATTCAGGGGGCGCAGGACACTGAAGCTTTCTTT. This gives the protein CATIQGAQDTEAFF.

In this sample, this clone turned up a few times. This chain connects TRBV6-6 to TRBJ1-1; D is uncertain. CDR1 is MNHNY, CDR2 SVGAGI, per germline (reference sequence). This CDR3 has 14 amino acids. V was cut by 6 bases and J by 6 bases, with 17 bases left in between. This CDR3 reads CASRLQVFQAEAFF. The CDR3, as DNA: TGTGCCAGCAGGCTTCAGGTTTTTCAGGCTGAAGCTTTCTTT.

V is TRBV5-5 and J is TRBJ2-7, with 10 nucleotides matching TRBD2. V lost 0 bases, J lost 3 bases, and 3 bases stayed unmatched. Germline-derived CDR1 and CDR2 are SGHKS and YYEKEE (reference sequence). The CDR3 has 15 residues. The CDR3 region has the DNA TGTGCCAGCAGCTTGGGGGGGACTAGCGACTACGAGCAGTACTTC. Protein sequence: CASSLGGTSDYEQYF.

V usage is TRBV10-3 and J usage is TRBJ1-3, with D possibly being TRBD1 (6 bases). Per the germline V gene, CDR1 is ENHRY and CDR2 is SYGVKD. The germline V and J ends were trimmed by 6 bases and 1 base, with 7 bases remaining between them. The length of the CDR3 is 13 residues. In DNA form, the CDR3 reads TGTGCCATCAGGACAGGATCTGGAAACACCATATATTTT. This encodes CAIRTGSGNTIYF.

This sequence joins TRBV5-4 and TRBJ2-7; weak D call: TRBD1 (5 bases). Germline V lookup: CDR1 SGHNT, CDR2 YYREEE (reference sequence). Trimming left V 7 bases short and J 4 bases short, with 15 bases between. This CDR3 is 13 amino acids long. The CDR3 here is CASGIGASYEQYF. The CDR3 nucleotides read TGTGCCAGCGGGATAGGGGCTTCTTACGAGCAGTACTTC.

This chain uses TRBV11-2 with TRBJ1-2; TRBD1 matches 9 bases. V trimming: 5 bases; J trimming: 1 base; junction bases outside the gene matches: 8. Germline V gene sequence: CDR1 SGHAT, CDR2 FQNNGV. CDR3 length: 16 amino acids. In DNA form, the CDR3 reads TGTGCCAGCAGCCCCGGGACAGGGACCTATAACTATGGCTACACCTTC. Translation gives CASSPGTGTYNYGYTF.

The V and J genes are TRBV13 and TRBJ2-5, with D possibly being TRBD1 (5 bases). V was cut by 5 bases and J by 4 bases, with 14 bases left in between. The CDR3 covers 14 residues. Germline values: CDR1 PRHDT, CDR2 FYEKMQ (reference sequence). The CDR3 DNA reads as TGTGCCAGCAGCCTCCGGGCAAGGGGAGAGACCCAGTACTTC. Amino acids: CASSLRARGETQYF.

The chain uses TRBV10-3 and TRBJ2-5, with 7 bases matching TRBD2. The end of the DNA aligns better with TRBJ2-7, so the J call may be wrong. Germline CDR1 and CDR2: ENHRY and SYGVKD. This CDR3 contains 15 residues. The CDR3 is CAISESGRASYEQYF. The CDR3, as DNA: TGTGCCATCAGTGAGTCAGGGAGGGCCTCCTACGAGCAGTACTTC.

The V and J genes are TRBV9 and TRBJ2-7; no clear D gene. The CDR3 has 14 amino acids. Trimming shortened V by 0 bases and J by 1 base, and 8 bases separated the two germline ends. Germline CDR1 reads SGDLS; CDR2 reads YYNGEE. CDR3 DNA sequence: TGTGCCAGCAGCGTAGGGCAGGCGTCCTACGAGCAGTACTTC. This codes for CASSVGQASYEQYF.

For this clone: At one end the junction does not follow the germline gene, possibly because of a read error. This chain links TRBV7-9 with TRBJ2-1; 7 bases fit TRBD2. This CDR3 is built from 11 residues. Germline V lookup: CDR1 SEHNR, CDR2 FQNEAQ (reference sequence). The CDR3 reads CASSLGRELFF. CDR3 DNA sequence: TGTGCCAGCAGCTTAGGGCGGGAGCTGTTCTTC.

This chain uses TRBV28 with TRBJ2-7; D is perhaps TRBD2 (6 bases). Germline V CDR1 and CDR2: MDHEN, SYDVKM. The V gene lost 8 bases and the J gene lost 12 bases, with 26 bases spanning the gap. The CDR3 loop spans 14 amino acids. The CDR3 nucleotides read TGTGCCAGCCATAGGGGACGGAGCTTGGGGGGTCGGTACTTC. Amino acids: CASHRGRSLGGRYF.

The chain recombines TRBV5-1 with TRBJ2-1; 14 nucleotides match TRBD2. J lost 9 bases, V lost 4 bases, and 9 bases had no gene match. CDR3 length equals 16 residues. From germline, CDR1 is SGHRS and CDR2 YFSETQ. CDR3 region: CASSPGLAGGAGEQFF. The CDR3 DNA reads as TGCGCCAGCAGCCCCGGACTAGCGGGAGGAGCGGGTGAGCAGTTCTTC.

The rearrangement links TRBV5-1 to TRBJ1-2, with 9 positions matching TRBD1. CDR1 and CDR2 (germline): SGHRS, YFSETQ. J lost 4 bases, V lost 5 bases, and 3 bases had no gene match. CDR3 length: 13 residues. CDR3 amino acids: CASSGDRVYGYTF. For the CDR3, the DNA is TGCGCCAGCAGTGGGGACAGGGTCTATGGCTACACCTTC.

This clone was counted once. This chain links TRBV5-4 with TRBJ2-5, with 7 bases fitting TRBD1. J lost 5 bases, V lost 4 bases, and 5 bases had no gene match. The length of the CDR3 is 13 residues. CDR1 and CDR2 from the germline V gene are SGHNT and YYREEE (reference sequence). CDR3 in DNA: TGTGCCAGCAGCGGCAAACAGGGGGAGACCCAGTACTTC. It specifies CASSGKQGETQYF.

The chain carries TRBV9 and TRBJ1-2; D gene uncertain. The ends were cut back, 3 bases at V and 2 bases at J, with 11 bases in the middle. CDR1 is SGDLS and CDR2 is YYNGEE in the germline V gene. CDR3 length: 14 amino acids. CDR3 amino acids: CASSGEVRNYGYTF. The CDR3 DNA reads TGTGCCAGCAGCGGCGAAGTCCGCAACTATGGCTACACCTTC.

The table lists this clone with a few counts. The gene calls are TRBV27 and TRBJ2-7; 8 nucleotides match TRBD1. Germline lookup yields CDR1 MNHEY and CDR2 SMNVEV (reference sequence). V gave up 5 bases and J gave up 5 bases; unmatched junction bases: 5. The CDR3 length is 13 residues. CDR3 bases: TGTGCCAGCAGTCCTGACAGGGGCAACGAGCAGTACTTC. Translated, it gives CASSPDRGNEQYF.

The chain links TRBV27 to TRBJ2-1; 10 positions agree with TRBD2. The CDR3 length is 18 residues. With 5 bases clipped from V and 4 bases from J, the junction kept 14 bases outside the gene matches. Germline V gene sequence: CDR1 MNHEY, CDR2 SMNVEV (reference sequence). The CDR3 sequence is CASSPIGASGSSYNEQFF. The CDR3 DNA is TGTGCCAGCAGTCCCATCGGGGCTAGCGGGAGTTCATACAATGAGCAGTTCTTC.

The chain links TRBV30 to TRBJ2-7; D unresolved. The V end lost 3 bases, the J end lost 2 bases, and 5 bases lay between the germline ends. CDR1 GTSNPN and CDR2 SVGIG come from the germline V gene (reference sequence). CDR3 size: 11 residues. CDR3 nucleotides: TGTGCCTGGAGCGGAGCCTACGAGCAGTACTTC. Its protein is CAWSGAYEQYF.

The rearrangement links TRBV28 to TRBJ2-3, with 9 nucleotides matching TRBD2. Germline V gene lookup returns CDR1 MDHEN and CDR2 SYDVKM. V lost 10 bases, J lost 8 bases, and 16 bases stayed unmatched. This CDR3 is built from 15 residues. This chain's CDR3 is CATERGGRATTTQYF. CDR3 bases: TGTGCCACCGAAAGGGGCGGGAGGGCCACAACTACGCAGTATTTT. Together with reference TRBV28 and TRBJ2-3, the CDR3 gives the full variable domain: DVKVTQSSRYLVKRTGEKVFLECVQDMDHENMFWYRQDPGLGLRLIYFSYDVKMKEKGDIPEGYSVSREKKERFSLILESASTNQTSMYLCATERGGRATTTQYFGPGTRLTVL.

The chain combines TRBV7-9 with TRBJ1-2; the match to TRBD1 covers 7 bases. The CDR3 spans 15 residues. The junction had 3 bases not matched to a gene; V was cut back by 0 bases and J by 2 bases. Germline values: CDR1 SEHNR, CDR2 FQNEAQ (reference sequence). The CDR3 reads CASSLARGQNYGYTF. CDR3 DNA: TGTGCCAGCAGCTTAGCGAGGGGGCAAAACTATGGCTACACCTTC.

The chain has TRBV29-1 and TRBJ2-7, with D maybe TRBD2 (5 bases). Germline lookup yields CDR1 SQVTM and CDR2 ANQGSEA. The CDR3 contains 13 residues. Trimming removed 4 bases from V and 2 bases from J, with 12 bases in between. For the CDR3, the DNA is TGCAGCGTTGTGAGGGCCAGTACCTACGAGCAGTACTTC. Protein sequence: CSVVRASTYEQYF.

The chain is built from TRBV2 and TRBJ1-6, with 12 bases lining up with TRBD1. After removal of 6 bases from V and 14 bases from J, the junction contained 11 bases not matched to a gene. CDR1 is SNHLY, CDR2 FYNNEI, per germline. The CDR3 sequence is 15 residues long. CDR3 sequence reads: CASRSTGTGGRALHF. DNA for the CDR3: TGTGCCAGCAGGAGTACCGGGACAGGGGGCCGGGCCCTCCACTTT.

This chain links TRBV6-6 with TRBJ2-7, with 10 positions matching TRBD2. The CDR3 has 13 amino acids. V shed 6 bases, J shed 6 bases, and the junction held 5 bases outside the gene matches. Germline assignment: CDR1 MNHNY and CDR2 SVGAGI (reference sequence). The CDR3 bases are TGTGCCAGCAGGCAAGCGGGGGGGTCCGAGCAGTACTTC. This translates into CASRQAGGSEQYF.